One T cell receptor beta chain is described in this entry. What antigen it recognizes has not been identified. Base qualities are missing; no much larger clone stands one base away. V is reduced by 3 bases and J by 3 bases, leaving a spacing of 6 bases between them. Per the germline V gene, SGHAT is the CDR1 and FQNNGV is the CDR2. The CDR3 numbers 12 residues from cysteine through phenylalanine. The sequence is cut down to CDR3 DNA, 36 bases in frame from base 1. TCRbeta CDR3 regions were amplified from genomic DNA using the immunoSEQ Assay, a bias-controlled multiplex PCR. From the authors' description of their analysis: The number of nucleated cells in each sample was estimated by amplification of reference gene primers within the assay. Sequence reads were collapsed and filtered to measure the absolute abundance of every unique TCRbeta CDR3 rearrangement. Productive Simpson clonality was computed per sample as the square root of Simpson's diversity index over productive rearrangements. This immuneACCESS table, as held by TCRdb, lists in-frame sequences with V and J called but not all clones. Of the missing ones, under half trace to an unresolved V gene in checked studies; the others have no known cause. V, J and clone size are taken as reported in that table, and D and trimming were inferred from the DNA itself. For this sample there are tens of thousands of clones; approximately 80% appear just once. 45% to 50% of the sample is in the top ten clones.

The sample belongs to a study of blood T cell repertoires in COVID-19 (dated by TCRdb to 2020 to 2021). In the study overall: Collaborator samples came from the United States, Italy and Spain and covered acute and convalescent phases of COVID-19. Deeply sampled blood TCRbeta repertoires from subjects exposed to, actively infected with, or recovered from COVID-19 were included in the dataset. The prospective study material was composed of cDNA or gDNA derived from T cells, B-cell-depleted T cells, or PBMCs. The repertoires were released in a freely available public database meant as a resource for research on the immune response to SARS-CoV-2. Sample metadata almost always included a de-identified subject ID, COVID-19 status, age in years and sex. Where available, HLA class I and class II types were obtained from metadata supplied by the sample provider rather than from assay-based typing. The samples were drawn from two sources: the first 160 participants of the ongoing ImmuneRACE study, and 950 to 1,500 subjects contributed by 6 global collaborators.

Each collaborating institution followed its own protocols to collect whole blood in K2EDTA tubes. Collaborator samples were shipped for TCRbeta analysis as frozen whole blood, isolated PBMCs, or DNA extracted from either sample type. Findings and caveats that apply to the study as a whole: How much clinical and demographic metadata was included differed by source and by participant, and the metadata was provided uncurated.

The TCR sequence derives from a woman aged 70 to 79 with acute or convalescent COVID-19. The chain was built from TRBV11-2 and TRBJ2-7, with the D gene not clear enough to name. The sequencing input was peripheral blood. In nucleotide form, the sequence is TGTGCCAGCAGCTTCGACAACTACGAGCAGTACTTC. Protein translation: CASSFDNYEQYF.